The 8 T cell receptor beta chains reported below all come from one sample, sequenced in a study of Graves' ophthalmopathy and Graves' hyperthyroidism. Amplified material comprised TCR beta CDR3 regions derived from RNA transcripts. The first-round RT-PCR employed HTBI primers together with the Qiagen OneStep RT-PCR kit. A multiplex PCR was then performed as the second round. MiXCR, run by TCRdb on the multiplex PCR reads, gives a single entry per CDR3 protein. In the table there are roughly 700,000 distinct CDR3 sequences, approximately 40% of which are singletons. Sequenced material: peripheral blood. These receptors were obtained from an adult man with Graves' ophthalmopathy.

To note about this clonotype: One end of the junction varies from germline; a read error may be responsible. V gene TRBV7-9 combines with J gene TRBJ2-7; no clear D. From germline, CDR1 is SEHNR and CDR2 FQNEAQ (reference sequence). The CDR3 totals 14 residues. The DNA of the CDR3 is TGCGCCAGCAGCCGACACCTAGAGTCGTACGAGCAGTACTTC. Its protein is CASSRHLESYEQYF.

On this clonotype itself: Sequence at one end of the junction differs from germline and may be a read error. This chain links TRBV6-2 or TRBV6-3 with TRBJ1-6; 7 bases are a match to TRBD1. This CDR3 has 15 residues. Germline CDR1 reads MNHEY; CDR2 reads SVGEGT. CDR3 bases: TGTGCCAGCAGCACGGCCGGGACAGAGAATTCACCCCCCCACTTT. It specifies CASSTAGTENSPPHF.

This clonotype has a handful of counts. The chain uses TRBV6-1 and TRBJ2-7, with 10 bases matching TRBD1. V was pared by 1 base and J by 6 bases, with 0 bases of the junction left unmatched. The V gene's germline CDR1 is MNHNS and CDR2 SASEGT. The CDR3 is 13 residues long. CDR3 sequence reads: CASSEGDRGEQYF. DNA for the CDR3: TGTGCCAGCAGTGAAGGGGACAGGGGCGAGCAGTACTTC.

This clonotype was detected many times. The chain uses TRBV7-9 and TRBJ2-5, with a possible D match to TRBD2 (5 bases). V was shortened by 5 bases and J by 7 bases, with 20 bases between the two germline ends. CDR1 and CDR2 (germline): SEHNR, FQNEAQ (reference sequence). The CDR3 totals 15 residues. DNA of the CDR3: TGTGCCAGCAGCCCGAAATCAGGACTGCCCCTGACCCAGTACTTC. Translation gives CASSPKSGLPLTQYF. Filled out from reference TRBV7-9 and TRBJ2-5, the complete variable domain reads DTGVSQNPRHKITKRGQNVTFRCDPISEHNRLYWYRQTLGQGPEFLTYFQNEAQLEKSRLLSDRFSAERPKGSFSTLEIQRTEQGDSAMYLCASSPKSGLPLTQYFGPGTRLLVL.

The table lists this clonotype with a few counts. A read error may be the cause here, since a much bigger clone is one base away. The chain has TRBV7-9 and TRBJ2-5; D remains unclear. Germline CDR1 and CDR2: SEHNR and FQNEAQ (reference sequence). With 4 bases removed from V and 1 base from J, the gap between germline ends came to 4 bases. The CDR3 consists of 12 residues. CDR3 loop: CASSWTQETQYF. CDR3 bases: TGTGCCAGCAGCTGGACCCAAGAGACCCAGTACTTC.

A note on this clonotype: A read error is possible here, since a much larger clone lies one base away. The CDR3 ends on some other residue instead of the conserved phenylalanine or tryptophan, so this is likely a read error. This chain uses TRBV25-1 with TRBJ1-1; no clear D. The CDR3 consists of 13 residues. V was pared by 6 bases and J by 4 bases, with 12 bases between. Germline CDR1 and CDR2: MGHDK and SYGVNS. CDR3: CASSRGGSTEAFS. Here the CDR3 DNA reads TGTGCCAGCAGCAGAGGTGGGAGCACTGAAGCTTTCTCT.

This clonotype was seen repeatedly, ten times or more. The V and J genes are TRBV15 and TRBJ2-7; D is undetermined. V lost 0 bases to trimming and J lost 0 bases, with 6 bases between them. The CDR3 spans 14 residues. Germline values: CDR1 LNHNV, CDR2 YYDKDF (reference sequence). CDR3 in amino acids: CATSRERVSYEQYF. The DNA for the CDR3 is TGTGCCACCAGCAGAGAACGGGTCTCCTACGAGCAGTACTTC.

The chain has TRBV7-2 and TRBJ2-7; D is unclear. Germline loops: CDR1 SGHTA, CDR2 FQGNSA. V lost 5 bases and J 2 bases, leaving 19 bases between the germline ends. The CDR3 spans 16 residues. The CDR3 DNA reads as TGTGCCAGCAGCCAAGATCTTTTGCTGGGAACCTACGAGCAGTACTTC. Translated, it gives CASSQDLLLGTYEQYF.